This TCR beta chain is drawn from a study of blood T cell repertoires in COVID-19. The protocol was immunoSEQ multiplex PCR, while the TCRdb copy is restricted to in-frame clones and leaves out a portion. Of fewer than 150,000 clones in the sample, 78% were seen once. This clone was seen only once. In germline, CDR1 is LGHNA, CDR2 YSLEER. Trimming cost V 0 bases and J 0 bases, with 8 bases left between them. This CDR3 spans 15 amino acids. This chain uses TRBV4-3 with TRBJ1-1; D not resolved. This receptor was identified in a man aged 55 to 70 who had recovered from COVID-19. Sequenced: peripheral blood. The CDR3 reads CASSQDQAMNTEAFF. DNA for the CDR3: TGCGCCAGCAGCCAAGATCAGGCGATGAACACTGAAGCTTTCTTT.